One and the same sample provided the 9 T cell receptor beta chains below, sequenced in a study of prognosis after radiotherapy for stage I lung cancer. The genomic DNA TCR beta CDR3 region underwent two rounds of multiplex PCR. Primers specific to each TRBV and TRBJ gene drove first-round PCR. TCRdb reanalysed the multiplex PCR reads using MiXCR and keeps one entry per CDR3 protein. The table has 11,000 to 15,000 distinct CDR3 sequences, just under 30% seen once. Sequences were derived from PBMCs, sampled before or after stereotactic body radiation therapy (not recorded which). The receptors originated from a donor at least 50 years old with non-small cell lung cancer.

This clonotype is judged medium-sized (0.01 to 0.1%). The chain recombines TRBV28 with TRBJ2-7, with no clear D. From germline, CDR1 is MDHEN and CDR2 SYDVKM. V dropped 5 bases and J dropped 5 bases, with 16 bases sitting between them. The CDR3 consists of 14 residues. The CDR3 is CASSPVIVENEQYF. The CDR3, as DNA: TGTGCCAGCAGTCCCGTTATCGTCGAGAACGAGCAGTACTTC.

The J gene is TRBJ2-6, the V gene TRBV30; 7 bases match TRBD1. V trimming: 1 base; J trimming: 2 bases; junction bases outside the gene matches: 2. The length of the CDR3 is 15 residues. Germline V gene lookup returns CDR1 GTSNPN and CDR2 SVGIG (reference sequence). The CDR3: CAWSADRAGANVLTF. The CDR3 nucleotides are TGTGCCTGGAGTGCTGACAGGGCTGGGGCCAACGTCCTGACTTTC.

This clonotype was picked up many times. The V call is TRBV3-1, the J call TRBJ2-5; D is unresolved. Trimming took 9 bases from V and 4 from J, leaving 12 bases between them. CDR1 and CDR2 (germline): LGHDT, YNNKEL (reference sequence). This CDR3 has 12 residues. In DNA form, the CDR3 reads TGTGCCAGTAGATTGGTGGGAGAGACCCAGTACTTC. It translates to CASRLVGETQYF.

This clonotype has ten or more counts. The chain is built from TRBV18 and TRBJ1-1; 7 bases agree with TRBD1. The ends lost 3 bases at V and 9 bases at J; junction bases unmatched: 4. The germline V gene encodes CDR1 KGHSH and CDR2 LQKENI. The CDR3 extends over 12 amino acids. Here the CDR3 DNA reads TGTGCCAGCTCACCGGGGACAGAAAAAGCTTTCTTT. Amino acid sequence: CASSPGTEKAFF.

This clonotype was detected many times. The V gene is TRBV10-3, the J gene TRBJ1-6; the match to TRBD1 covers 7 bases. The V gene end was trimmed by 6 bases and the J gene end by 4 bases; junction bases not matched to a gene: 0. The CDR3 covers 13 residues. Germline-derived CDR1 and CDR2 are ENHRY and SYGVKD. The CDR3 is CAIRGQYNSPLHF. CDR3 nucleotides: TGTGCCATCAGGGGACAGTATAATTCACCCCTCCACTTT.

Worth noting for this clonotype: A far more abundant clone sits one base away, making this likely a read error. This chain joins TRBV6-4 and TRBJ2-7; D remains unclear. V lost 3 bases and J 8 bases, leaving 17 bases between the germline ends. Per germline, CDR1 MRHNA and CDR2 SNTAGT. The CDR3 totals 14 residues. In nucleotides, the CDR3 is TGTGCCAGCAGTGAAGAAATTATCGGGTCGAAGCAGTACTTC. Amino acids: CASSEEIIGSKQYF.

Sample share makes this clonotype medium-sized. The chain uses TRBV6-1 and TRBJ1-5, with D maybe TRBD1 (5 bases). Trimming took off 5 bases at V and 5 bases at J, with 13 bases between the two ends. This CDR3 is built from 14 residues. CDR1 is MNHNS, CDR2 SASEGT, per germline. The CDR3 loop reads CASSPRQTDQPQHF. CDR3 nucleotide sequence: TGTGCCAGCAGTCCAAGACAGACAGATCAGCCCCAGCATTTT.

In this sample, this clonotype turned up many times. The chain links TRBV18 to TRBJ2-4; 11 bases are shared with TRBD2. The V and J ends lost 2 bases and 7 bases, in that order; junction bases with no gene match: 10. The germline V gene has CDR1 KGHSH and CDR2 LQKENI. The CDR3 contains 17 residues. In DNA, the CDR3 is TGTGCCAGCTCACCAACCATAGCGGGAGGGAGGGTGAACATTCAGTACTTC. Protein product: CASSPTIAGGRVNIQYF.

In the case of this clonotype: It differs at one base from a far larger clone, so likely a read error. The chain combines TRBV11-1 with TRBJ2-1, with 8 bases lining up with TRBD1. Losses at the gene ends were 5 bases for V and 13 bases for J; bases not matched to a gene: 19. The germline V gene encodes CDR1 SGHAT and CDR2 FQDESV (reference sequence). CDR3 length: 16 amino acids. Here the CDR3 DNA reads TGTGCCAGCAGCCCGGTGACAGGGGACGCCCAAGAGACCCAGTTCTTC. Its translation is CASSPVTGDAQETQFF.